This entry features one T cell receptor beta chain sequence. Deletions cut 5 bases from V and 0 bases from J, with 10 bases between. The CDR3 spans 14 residues. The V gene's germline CDR1 is SEHNR and CDR2 FQNEAQ (reference sequence). This entry is derived from a study of blood T cells in healthy people across ages. Primers used in a second PCR of roughly 7 to 12 cycles were a sample-barcoded 5' primer and a J-beta primer mix. TCRdb re-derived calls from the 5' RACE reads in MiXCR, one entry per CDR3 protein. The sample holds roughly 800,000 distinct CDR3 sequences, 53% seen once. The rearrangement uses TRBV7-9 and TRBJ1-1, with D hard to call. The source material was blood. The clonotype comes from an elderly man in good health. The CDR3: CASSDVPLNTEAFF. For the CDR3, the DNA is TGTGCCAGCAGCGACGTTCCACTGAACACTGAAGCTTTCTTT.